Shown below are 15 T cell receptor beta chains from a single sample sequenced in a study of T cells expressing NK-cell markers. TCRdb derives one entry per CDR3 protein from the 5' RACE reads, leaving out DNA. The sample includes 500,000 to 700,000 distinct CDR3 sequences. Material: blood T cells: a sorted CD56 or NKG2C T cell subset, CD4+ or CD8+ T cells, or bulk PBMC T cells (not recorded which). These receptors came from a young man in good health.

The chain recombines TRBV15 with TRBJ2-1; TCRdb's D gene call, TRBD1, goes unchecked for lack of DNA. Germline CDR1 LNHNV, CDR2 YYDKDF (reference sequence). The CDR3 sequence is 16 residues long. The chain's CDR3 is CATSLGVGTVDNEQFF.

This chain uses TRBV29-1 with TRBJ1-1; as DNA is missing, the TRBD1 call by TCRdb cannot be tested. The CDR3 covers 14 residues. Germline loops: CDR1 SQVTM, CDR2 ANQGSEA. The CDR3 sequence: CSVETGGSHTEAFF.

The V gene is TRBV14, the J gene TRBJ1-5; the TRBD1 assignment by TCRdb is unverifiable without DNA. The CDR3 length is 21 residues. CDR1 SGHDN and CDR2 FVKESK come from the germline V gene. CDR3 loop: CASSRRSGLDRNNPSNQPQHF. Together with reference TRBV14 and TRBJ1-5, the CDR3 gives the full variable domain: EAGVTQFPSHSVIEKGQTVTLRCDPISGHDNLYWYRRVMGKEIKFLLHFVKESKQDESGMPNNRFLAERTGGTYSTLKVQPAELEDSGVYFCASSRRSGLDRNNPSNQPQHFGDGTRLSIL.

This chain connects TRBV5-1 to TRBJ1-1; the TRBD1 assignment by TCRdb is unverifiable without DNA. The length of the CDR3 is 16 residues. The V gene's germline CDR1 is SGHRS and CDR2 YFSETQ. The chain's CDR3 is CASSFEGLHTDTEAFF.

The V call is TRBV28, the J call TRBJ2-7. CDR3 length: 14 residues. From germline, CDR1 is MDHEN and CDR2 SYDVKM. This CDR3 reads CASSDSWVSYEQYF.

The chain couples TRBV10-3 to TRBJ2-1; TCRdb lists TRBD1, though no DNA is available to test this call. Germline-derived CDR1 and CDR2 are ENHRY and SYGVKD. This CDR3 is 14 amino acids long. CDR3 loop: CAISDLQVTNEQFF.

The rearrangement uses TRBV20-1 and TRBJ2-3; as DNA is missing, the TRBD2 call by TCRdb cannot be tested. From germline, CDR1 is DFQATT and CDR2 SNEGSKA (reference sequence). The CDR3 is made up of 18 amino acids. CDR3 in amino acids: CSARAYRGAAGRTDTQYF.

The chain joins TRBV20-1 to TRBJ2-7. The CDR3 spans 12 residues. CDR1 DFQATT and CDR2 SNEGSKA come from the germline V gene (reference sequence). CDR3: CSARVSGVEQYF.

The V call is TRBV4-1, the J call TRBJ1-5. CDR1 is MGHRA and CDR2 is YSYEKL in the germline V gene. The CDR3 is made up of 16 amino acids. The chain's CDR3 is CASSHIGGDGNQPQHF.

The chain links TRBV15 to TRBJ2-1; TCRdb lists TRBD1, though no DNA is available to test this call. Germline V lookup: CDR1 LNHNV, CDR2 YYDKDF (reference sequence). The CDR3 covers 17 residues. The CDR3 loop reads CATSRGTRGENYNEQFF.

The chain employs TRBV5-5 and TRBJ2-2; TCRdb lists TRBD1, though no DNA is available to test this call. The CDR3 runs to 15 residues. In germline, CDR1 is SGHKS, CDR2 YYEKEE (reference sequence). The CDR3 protein is CASTPGQGHIGELFF.

The chain couples TRBV6-5 to TRBJ2-7; with no DNA, the TCRdb D assignment of TRBD1 cannot be verified. The CDR3 has 15 amino acids. From germline, CDR1 is MNHEY and CDR2 SVGAGI. The CDR3 here is CASSYIRDSTYEQYF.

V and J are TRBV5-6 and TRBJ2-4; lacking DNA, the TRBD2 call made by TCRdb goes unchecked. The CDR3 sequence is 15 residues long. Germline CDR1 reads SGHDT; CDR2 reads YYEEEE. This CDR3 is CASSLAGVTKNIQYF.

This sequence joins TRBV21-1 and TRBJ1-2. TRBV21-1 counts as a pseudogene. The CDR3 covers 11 residues. CDR3 in amino acids: CASRPEYGYTF.

The rearrangement uses TRBV7-2 and TRBJ2-2; no DNA is available, so the TRBD1 call from TCRdb remains unchecked. CDR1 is SGHTA and CDR2 is FQGNSA in the germline V gene. CDR3 size: 16 residues. CDR3 region: CASSLLGDRLTGELFF.